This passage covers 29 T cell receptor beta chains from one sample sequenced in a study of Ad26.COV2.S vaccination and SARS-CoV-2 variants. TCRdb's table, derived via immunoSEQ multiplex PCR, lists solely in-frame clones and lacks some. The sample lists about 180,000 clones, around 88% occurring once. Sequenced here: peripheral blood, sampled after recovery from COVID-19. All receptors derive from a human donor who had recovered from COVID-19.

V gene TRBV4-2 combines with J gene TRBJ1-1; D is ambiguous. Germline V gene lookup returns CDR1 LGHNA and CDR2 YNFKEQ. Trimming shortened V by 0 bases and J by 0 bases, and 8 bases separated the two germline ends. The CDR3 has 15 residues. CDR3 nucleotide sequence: TGTGCCAGCAGCCAAGATTCAAGCATGAACACTGAAGCTTTCTTT. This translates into CASSQDSSMNTEAFF.

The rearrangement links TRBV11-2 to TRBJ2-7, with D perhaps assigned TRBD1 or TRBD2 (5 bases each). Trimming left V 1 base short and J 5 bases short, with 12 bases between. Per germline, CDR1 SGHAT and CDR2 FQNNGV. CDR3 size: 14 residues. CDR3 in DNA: TGTGCCAGCAGCTTAGGGGACCAAACTCACGAGCAGTACTTC. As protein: CASSLGDQTHEQYF. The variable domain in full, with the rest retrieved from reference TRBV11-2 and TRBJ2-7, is EAGVAQSPRYKIIEKRQSVAFWCNPISGHATLYWYQQILGQGPKLLIQFQNNGVVDDSQLPKDRFSAERLKGVDSTLKIQPAKLEDSAVYLCASSLGDQTHEQYFGPGTRLTVT.

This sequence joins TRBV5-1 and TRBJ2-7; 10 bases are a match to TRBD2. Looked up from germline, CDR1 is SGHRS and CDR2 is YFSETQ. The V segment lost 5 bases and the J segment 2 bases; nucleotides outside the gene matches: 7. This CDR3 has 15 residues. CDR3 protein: CASRGGTSDTYEQYF. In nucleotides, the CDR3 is TGCGCCAGCAGGGGCGGGACTAGCGACACCTACGAGCAGTACTTC.

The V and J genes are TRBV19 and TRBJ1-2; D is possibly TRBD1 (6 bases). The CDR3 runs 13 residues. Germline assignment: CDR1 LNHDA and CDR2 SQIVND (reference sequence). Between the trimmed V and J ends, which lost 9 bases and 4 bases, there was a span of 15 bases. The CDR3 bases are TGTGCCAGCCCCGGGACATTCCTCTATGGCTACACCTTC. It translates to CASPGTFLYGYTF.

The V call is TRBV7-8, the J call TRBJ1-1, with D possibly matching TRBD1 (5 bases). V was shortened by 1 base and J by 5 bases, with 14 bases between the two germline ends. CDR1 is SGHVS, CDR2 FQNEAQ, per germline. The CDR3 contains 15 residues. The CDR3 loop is CASSLERRGGTEAFF. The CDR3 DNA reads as TGTGCCAGCAGCTTAGAGAGGAGGGGAGGAACTGAAGCTTTCTTT.

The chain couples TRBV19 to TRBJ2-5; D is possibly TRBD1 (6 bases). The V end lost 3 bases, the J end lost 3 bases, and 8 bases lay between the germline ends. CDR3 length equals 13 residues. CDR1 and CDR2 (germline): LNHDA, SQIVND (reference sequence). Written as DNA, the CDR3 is TGTGCCAGTAGTATTTCAGGGGAAGAGACCCAGTACTTC. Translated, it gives CASSISGEETQYF. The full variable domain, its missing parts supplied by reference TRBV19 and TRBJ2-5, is DGGITQSPKYLFRKEGQNVTLSCEQNLNHDAMYWYRQDPGQGLRLIYYSQIVNDFQKGDIAEGYSVSREKKESFPLTVTSAQKNPTAFYLCASSISGEETQYFGPGTRLLVL.

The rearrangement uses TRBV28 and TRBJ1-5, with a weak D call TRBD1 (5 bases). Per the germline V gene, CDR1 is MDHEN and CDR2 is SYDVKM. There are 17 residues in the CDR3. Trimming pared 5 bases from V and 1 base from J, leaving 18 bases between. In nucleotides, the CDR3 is TGTGCCAGCAGTCGGCGGTCCTGGGGGGGAAGCAATCAGCCCCAGCATTTT. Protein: CASSRRSWGGSNQPQHF.

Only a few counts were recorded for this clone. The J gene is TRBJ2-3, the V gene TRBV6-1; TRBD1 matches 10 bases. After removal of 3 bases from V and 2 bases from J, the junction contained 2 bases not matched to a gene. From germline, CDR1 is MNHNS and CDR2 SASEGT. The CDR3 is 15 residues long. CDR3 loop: CASSEGTGDTDTQYF. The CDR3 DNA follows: TGTGCCAGCAGTGAGGGGACAGGGGACACAGATACGCAGTATTTT.

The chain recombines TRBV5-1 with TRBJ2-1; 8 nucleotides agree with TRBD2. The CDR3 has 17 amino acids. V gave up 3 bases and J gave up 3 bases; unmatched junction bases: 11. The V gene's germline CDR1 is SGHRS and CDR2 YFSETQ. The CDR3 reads CASSSPPSGRYYNEQFF. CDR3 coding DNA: TGCGCCAGCAGCTCCCCCCCTAGCGGGCGATACTACAATGAGCAGTTCTTC.

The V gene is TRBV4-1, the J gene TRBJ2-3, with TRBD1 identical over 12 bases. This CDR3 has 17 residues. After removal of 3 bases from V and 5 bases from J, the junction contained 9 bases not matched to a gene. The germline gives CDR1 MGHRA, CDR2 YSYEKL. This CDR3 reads CASSHVGDRGRVDTQYF. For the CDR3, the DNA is TGCGCCAGCAGCCACGTGGGGGACAGGGGGCGAGTAGATACGCAGTATTTT.

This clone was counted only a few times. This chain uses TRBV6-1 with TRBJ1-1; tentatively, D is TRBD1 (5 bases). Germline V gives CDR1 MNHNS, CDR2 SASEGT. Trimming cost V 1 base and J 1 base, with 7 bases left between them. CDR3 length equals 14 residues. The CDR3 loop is CASSEVGGNTEAFF. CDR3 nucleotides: TGTGCCAGCAGTGAAGTGGGGGGGAACACTGAAGCTTTCTTT.

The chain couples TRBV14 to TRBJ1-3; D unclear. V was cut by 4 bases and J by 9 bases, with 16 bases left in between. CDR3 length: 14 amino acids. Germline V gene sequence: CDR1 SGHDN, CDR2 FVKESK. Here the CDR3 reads CASSRAGGESTIYF. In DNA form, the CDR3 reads TGTGCCAGCAGCCGGGCAGGTGGGGAAAGCACCATATATTTT.

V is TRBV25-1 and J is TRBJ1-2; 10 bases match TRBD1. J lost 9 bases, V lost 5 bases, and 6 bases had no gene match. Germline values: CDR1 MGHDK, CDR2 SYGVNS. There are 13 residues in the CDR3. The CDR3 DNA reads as TGTGCCAGCAGTTTGGGACAGGGGATGAGCTACACCTTC. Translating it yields CASSLGQGMSYTF.

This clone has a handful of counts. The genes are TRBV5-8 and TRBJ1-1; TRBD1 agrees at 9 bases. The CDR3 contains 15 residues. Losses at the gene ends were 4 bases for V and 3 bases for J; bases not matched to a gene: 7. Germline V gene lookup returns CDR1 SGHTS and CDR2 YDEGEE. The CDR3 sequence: CASSPGTGWDTEAFF. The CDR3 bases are TGTGCCAGCAGCCCCGGGACAGGGTGGGACACTGAAGCTTTCTTT. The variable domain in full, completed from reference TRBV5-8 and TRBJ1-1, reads EAGVTQSPTHLIKTRGQQATLRCSPISGHTSVYWYQQALGLGLQFLLWYDEGEERNRGNFPPRFSGRQFPNYSSELNVNALELEDSALYLCASSPGTGWDTEAFFGQGTRLTVV.

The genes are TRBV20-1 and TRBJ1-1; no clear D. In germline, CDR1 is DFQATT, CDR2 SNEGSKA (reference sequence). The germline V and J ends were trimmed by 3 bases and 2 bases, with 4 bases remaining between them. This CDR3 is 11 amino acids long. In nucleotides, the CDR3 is TGCAGTGCTAGTTTAAACACTGAAGCTTTCTTT. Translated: CSASLNTEAFF.

As DNA, the CDR3 is TGTGCCAGCAGAGTAGCCCAGACTGGCCATGAGCAGTTCTTC. It codes for CASRVAQTGHEQFF. The V and J genes are TRBV7-9 and TRBJ2-1; no clear D. Trimming took 6 bases from V and 8 from J, leaving 17 bases between them. CDR3 length: 14 residues. Germline V gene lookup returns CDR1 SEHNR and CDR2 FQNEAQ (reference sequence).

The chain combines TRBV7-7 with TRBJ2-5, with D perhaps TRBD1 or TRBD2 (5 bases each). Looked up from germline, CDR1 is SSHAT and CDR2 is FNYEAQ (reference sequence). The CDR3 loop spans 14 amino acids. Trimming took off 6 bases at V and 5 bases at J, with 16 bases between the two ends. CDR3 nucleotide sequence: TGTGCCAGCAGTTACGGACTGTCAGGGGAGACCCAGTACTTC. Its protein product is CASSYGLSGETQYF.

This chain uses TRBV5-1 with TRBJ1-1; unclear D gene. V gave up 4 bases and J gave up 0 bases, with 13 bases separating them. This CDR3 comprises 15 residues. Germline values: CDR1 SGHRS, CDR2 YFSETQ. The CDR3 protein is CASSPFFGVNTEAFF. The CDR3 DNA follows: TGCGCCAGCAGCCCCTTTTTCGGGGTGAACACTGAAGCTTTCTTT.

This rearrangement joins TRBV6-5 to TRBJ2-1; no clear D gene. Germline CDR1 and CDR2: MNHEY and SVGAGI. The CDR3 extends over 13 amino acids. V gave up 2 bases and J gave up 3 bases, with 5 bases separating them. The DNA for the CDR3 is TGTGCCAGCAGTTACGACGGCTACAATGAGCAGTTCTTC. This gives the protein CASSYDGYNEQFF.

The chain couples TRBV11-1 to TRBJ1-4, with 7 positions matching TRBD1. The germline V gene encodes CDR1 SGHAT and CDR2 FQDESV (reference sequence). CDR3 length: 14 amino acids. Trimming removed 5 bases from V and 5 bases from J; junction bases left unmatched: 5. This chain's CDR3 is CASSGGQANEKLFF. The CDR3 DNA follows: TGTGCCAGCAGCGGCGGACAGGCGAATGAAAAACTGTTTTTT. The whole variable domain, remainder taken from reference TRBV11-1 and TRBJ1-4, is EAEVAQSPRYKITEKSQAVAFWCDPISGHATLYWYRQILGQGPELLVQFQDESVVDDSQLPKDRFSAERLKGVDSTLKIQPAELGDSAMYLCASSGGQANEKLFFGSGTQLSVL.

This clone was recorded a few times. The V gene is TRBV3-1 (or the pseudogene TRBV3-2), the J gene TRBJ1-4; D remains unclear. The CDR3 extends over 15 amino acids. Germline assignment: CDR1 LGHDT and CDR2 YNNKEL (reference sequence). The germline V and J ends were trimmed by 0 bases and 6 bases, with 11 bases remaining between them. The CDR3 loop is CASSQDTGHDEKLFF. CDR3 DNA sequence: TGTGCCAGCAGCCAAGATACGGGTCACGATGAAAAACTGTTTTTT.

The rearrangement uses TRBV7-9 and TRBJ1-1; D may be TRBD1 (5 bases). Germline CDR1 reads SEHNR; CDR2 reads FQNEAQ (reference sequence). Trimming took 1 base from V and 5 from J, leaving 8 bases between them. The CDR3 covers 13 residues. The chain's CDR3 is CASSLERGTEAFF. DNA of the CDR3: TGTGCCAGCAGCTTAGAACGGGGGACTGAAGCTTTCTTT.

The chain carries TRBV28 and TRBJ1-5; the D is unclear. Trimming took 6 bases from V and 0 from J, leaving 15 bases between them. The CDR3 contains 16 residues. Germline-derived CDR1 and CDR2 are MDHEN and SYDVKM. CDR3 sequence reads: CASSPNTNYSNQPQHF. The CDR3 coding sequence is TGTGCCAGCAGCCCAAACACAAATTATAGCAATCAGCCCCAGCATTTT.

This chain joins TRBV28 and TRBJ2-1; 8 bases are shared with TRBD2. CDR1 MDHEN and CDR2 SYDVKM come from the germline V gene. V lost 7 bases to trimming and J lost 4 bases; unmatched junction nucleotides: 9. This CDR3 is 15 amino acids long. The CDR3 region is CASIIGGGPYNEQFF. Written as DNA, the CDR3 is TGTGCCAGCATTATCGGGGGGGGGCCTTACAATGAGCAGTTCTTC.

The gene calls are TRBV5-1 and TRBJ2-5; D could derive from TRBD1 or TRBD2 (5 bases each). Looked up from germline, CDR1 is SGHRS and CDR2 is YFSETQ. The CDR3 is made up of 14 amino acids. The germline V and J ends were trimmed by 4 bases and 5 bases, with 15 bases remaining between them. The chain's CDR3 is CASSPGTPAETQYF. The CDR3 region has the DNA TGCGCCAGCAGCCCCGGGACCCCGGCGGAGACCCAGTACTTC.

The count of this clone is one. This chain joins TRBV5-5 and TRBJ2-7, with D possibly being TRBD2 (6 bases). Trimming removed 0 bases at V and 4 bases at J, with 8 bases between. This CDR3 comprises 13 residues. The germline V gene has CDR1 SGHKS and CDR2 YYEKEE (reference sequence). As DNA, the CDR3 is TGTGCCAGCAGCTTGGGACGGGAGTACGAGCAGTACTTC. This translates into CASSLGREYEQYF.

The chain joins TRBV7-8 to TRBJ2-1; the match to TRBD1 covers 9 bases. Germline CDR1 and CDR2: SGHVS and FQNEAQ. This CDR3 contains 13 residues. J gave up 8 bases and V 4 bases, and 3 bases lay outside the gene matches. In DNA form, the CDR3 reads TGTGCCAGCAGCTGGGACAGGGACTATGAGCAGTTCTTC. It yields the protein CASSWDRDYEQFF.

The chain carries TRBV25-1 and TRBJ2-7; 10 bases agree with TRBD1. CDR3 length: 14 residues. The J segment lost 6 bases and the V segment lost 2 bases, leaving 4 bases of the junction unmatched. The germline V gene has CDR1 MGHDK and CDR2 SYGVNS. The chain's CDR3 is CASSERTGGGEQYF. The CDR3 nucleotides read TGTGCCAGCAGTGAACGGACAGGGGGGGGCGAGCAGTACTTC.

The CDR3 loop reads CASSRGRQETQYF. CDR3 DNA sequence: TGTGCCAGTAGTAGAGGTAGACAAGAGACCCAGTACTTC. The chain recombines TRBV19 with TRBJ2-5; no firm D call. Per the germline V gene, CDR1 is LNHDA and CDR2 is SQIVND (reference sequence). The germline V and J ends were trimmed by 4 bases and 2 bases, with 8 bases remaining between them. The CDR3 totals 13 residues.